A selection of T cell receptor beta chains follows, all from one sample in a study of T-cell reconstitution after alpha-beta-depleted transplantation in children. TCRdb analysed the PCR reads with MiXCR anew, one entry per CDR3 protein. This sample has about 500,000 distinct CDR3 sequences, with approximately 30% found just once. Sequences were derived from PBMCs from the stem cell graft donor, sampled from the stem cell graft. These receptors all stem from a human donor who donated a stem cell graft to a child with aplastic anemia. Each CDR3 is given with its conserved first and last residue. The D gene is left open where the match is weak. Rows may omit the clone size; those that give it use once, few, many or a size class.

NA	NA	TRBV4-1	TRBJ2-2	CASSQGAVNTGELFF	TGCGCCAGCAGCCAGGGGGCGGTGAACACCGGGGAGCTGTTTTTT
NA	NA	TRBV6-5	TRBJ1-4	CASSYGTAREKLFF	TGTGCCAGCAGTTACGGGACGGCGCGTGAAAAACTGTTTTTT
NA	few	TRBV20-1	TRBJ1-6	CSAEIGERRGFGSPLHF	TGCAGTGCTGAAATTGGGGAACGCAGGGGATTTGGCTCACCCCTCCACTTT
NA	NA	TRBV28	TRBJ1-6	CASSSFGWNSPLHF	TGTGCCAGCAGTTCCTTCGGGTGGAATTCACCCCTCCACTTT
NA	NA	TRBV20-1	TRBJ1-1	CRTKGPPNTEAFF	TGCAGAACCAAAGGACCGCCGAACACTGAAGCTTTCTTT
TRBD2	few	TRBV20-1	TRBJ2-1	CSARVMGLATYNEQFF	TGCAGTGCTAGAGTAATGGGACTAGCGACCTACAATGAGCAGTTCTTC
TRBD1	NA	TRBV7-2	TRBJ2-3	CASSARGQGPYTQYF	TGTGCCAGCAGCGCCAGGGGACAGGGGCCTTATACGCAGTATTTT
NA	few	TRBV29-1	TRBJ2-1	CSVEKVRNEQFF	TGCAGCGTTGAAAAGGTCCGAAATGAGCAGTTCTTC
NA	NA	TRBV5-1	TRBJ2-3	CASSLEQSRYF	TGCGCCAGCAGCTTGGAGCAGTCGCGGTATTTT
NA	NA	TRBV7-2	TRBJ2-1	CASSLGLNPSNEQFF	TGTGCCAGCAGCTTAGGACTCAACCCTTCCAATGAGCAGTTCTTC
NA	NA	TRBV7-2	TRBJ1-1	CASSPFGENTEAFF	TGTGCCAGCAGCCCCTTCGGGGAGAACACTGAAGCTTTCTTT
NA	few	TRBV12-3/TRBV12-4	TRBJ2-7	CASSLGQFAYEQYF	TGTGCCAGCAGTTTAGGACAGTTCGCCTACGAGCAGTACTTC
TRBD1	NA	TRBV10-3	TRBJ1-5	CATQGINQPQHF	TGTGCCACACAGGGGATCAATCAGCCCCAGCATTTT
NA	NA	TRBV19	TRBJ1-5	CASSIPGGLANQPQHF	TGTGCCAGTAGTATCCCGGGAGGGTTAGCAAATCAGCCCCAGCATTTT
TRBD2	NA	TRBV9	TRBJ2-2	CASSGTSGRTTGELFF	TGTGCCAGCAGCGGGACTAGCGGGAGGACCACCGGGGAGCTGTTTTTT
NA	few	TRBV20-1	TRBJ2-1	CSARRRSSYNEQFF	TGCAGTGCTAGGCGGCGGAGCTCCTACAATGAGCAGTTCTTC
NA	NA	TRBV5-1	TRBJ2-1	CASSPPSSGNNEQFF	TGCGCCAGCAGCCCCCCCTCTTCTGGGAACAATGAGCAGTTCTTC
NA	NA	TRBV29-1	TRBJ1-1	CSVEDTGLNTEAFF	TGCAGCGTTGAAGATACAGGGCTGAACACTGAAGCTTTCTTT
TRBD1	NA	TRBV5-1	TRBJ1-2	CASSKGTGLPANYGYTF	TGCGCCAGCAGCAAGGGGACAGGGTTGCCCGCTAACTATGGCTACACCTTC